Listed below are T cell receptor beta chains from one sample, sequenced in a study of PD-1 blockade in mismatch repair-deficient tumors. Repertoires were generated with immunoSEQ multiplex PCR, while TCRdb's copy carries only in-frame clones and drops some. The table records 120,000 or so clones, roughly nine tenths of them present only once. Sequenced here: peripheral blood, sampled 44 weeks after starting pembrolizumab. The receptor source for this set is an adult with mismatch repair-deficient cancer. Each CDR3 is given with its conserved first and last residue. A D gene is named only where the DNA matches it firmly. The size field is filled for only some rows; it gives once, few, many or a size class.

J gene: TRBJ2-3; D gene: TRBD2; V gene: TRBV30; clone size: .; CDR3 protein: CAWSADGRAQDTQYF; CDR3 DNA: TGTGCCTGGAGTGCTGACGGGAGGGCGCAAGATACGCAGTATTTT
J gene: TRBJ2-7; D gene: .; V gene: TRBV11-3; clone size: .; CDR3 protein: CASSLAGGNYEQYF; CDR3 DNA: TGTGCCAGCAGCCTAGCAGGGGGGAACTACGAGCAGTACTTC
J gene: TRBJ2-4; D gene: TRBD1; V gene: TRBV13; clone size: .; CDR3 protein: CASSWGPGTGGDIQYF; CDR3 DNA: TGTGCCAGCAGTTGGGGCCCCGGGACAGGGGGCGACATTCAGTACTTC
J gene: TRBJ2-2; D gene: .; V gene: TRBV19; clone size: .; CDR3 protein: CASSLGAGELFF; CDR3 DNA: TGTGCCAGTAGTCTAGGGGCCGGGGAGCTGTTTTTT
J gene: TRBJ2-7; D gene: TRBD2; V gene: TRBV29-1; clone size: .; CDR3 protein: CSVEEREPYEQYF; CDR3 DNA: TGCAGCGTTGAAGAGCGGGAGCCCTACGAGCAGTACTTC
J gene: TRBJ2-1; D gene: .; V gene: TRBV6-5; clone size: .; CDR3 protein: CASSYDRQQFF; CDR3 DNA: TGTGCCAGCAGTTACGACAGGCAGCAGTTCTTC
J gene: TRBJ2-3; D gene: .; V gene: TRBV14; clone size: .; CDR3 protein: CASSQTPVTQYF; CDR3 DNA: TGTGCCAGCAGCCAGACCCCAGTTACGCAGTATTTT
J gene: TRBJ2-7; D gene: TRBD2; V gene: TRBV7-6; clone size: .; CDR3 protein: CASSSSGRIGGEQYF; CDR3 DNA: TGTGCCAGCAGCTCTAGCGGGAGAATTGGGGGCGAGCAGTACTTC
J gene: TRBJ2-1; D gene: .; V gene: TRBV4-1; clone size: .; CDR3 protein: CASSQVTSFSYNEQFF; CDR3 DNA: TGCGCCAGCAGCCAAGTGACTAGTTTCTCCTACAATGAGCAGTTCTTC
J gene: TRBJ2-3; D gene: TRBD2; V gene: TRBV7-9; clone size: .; CDR3 protein: CASSRGTSGRLDTQYF; CDR3 DNA: TGTGCCAGCAGCAGGGGGACTAGCGGGAGACTTGATACGCAGTATTTT
J gene: TRBJ2-1; D gene: TRBD2; V gene: TRBV14; clone size: .; CDR3 protein: CASSQDRSGSSYNEQFF; CDR3 DNA: TGTGCCAGCAGCCAAGATAGGAGCGGGAGTTCCTACAATGAGCAGTTCTTC
J gene: TRBJ1-5; D gene: .; V gene: TRBV2; clone size: .; CDR3 protein: CASREQTGTSNQPQHF; CDR3 DNA: TGTGCCAGCAGAGAACAAACAGGGACGAGCAATCAGCCCCAGCATTTT
J gene: TRBJ2-3; D gene: TRBD2; V gene: TRBV9; clone size: .; CDR3 protein: CASSVRAGLAGGLTDTQYF; CDR3 DNA: TGTGCCAGCAGCGTCCGGGCGGGGCTAGCGGGGGGCCTCACAGATACGCAGTATTTT
J gene: TRBJ2-7; D gene: TRBD2; V gene: TRBV4-2; clone size: .; CDR3 protein: CASSQAQREVHEQYF; CDR3 DNA: TGTGCCAGCAGCCAAGCCCAGCGGGAGGTTCACGAGCAGTACTTC
J gene: TRBJ1-1; D gene: .; V gene: TRBV25-1; clone size: .; CDR3 protein: CASSESLSPQFVVFF; CDR3 DNA: TGTGCCAGCAGTGAATCCCTAAGTCCTCAATTTGTTGTTTTCTTT
J gene: TRBJ2-3; D gene: .; V gene: TRBV7-9; clone size: .; CDR3 protein: CASSLRFSAVTDTQYF; CDR3 DNA: TGTGCCAGCAGCTTGAGATTTAGCGCTGTCACAGATACGCAGTATTTT
J gene: TRBJ2-4; D gene: TRBD1; V gene: TRBV18; clone size: .; CDR3 protein: CASSRFGQGAVENIQYF; CDR3 DNA: TGTGCCAGCTCACGATTCGGACAGGGGGCGGTTGAAAACATTCAGTACTTC
J gene: TRBJ2-5; D gene: .; V gene: TRBV7-9; clone size: .; CDR3 protein: CASSLALGETQYF; CDR3 DNA: TGTGCCAGCAGCTTAGCGCTCGGGGAGACCCAGTACTTC
J gene: TRBJ1-5; D gene: .; V gene: TRBV5-1; clone size: .; CDR3 protein: CASSLDFRREGNQPQHF; CDR3 DNA: TGCGCCAGCAGCTTGGATTTTAGACGGGAGGGCAATCAGCCCCAGCATTTT
J gene: TRBJ2-7; D gene: TRBD2; V gene: TRBV7-2; clone size: .; CDR3 protein: CASSSGSSGGHEQYF; CDR3 DNA: TGTGCCAGCAGCTCGGGAAGTTCGGGGGGTCACGAGCAGTACTTC
J gene: TRBJ2-7; D gene: .; V gene: TRBV2; clone size: once; CDR3 protein: CASSESSYEQYF; CDR3 DNA: TGTGCCAGCAGTGAAAGTAGCTACGAGCAGTACTTC
J gene: TRBJ1-1; D gene: .; V gene: TRBV5-1; clone size: .; CDR3 protein: CASSPRGLEAFF; CDR3 DNA: TGCGCCAGCAGCCCCAGGGGTCTTGAAGCTTTCTTT
J gene: TRBJ1-1; D gene: .; V gene: TRBV19; clone size: .; CDR3 protein: CASRIRQAVAEAFF; CDR3 DNA: TGTGCCAGTAGAATAAGACAGGCTGTCGCTGAAGCTTTCTTT
J gene: TRBJ2-7; D gene: .; V gene: TRBV19; clone size: .; CDR3 protein: CAGPVTVYEQYF; CDR3 DNA: TGTGCCGGACCCGTGACAGTCTACGAGCAGTACTTC
J gene: TRBJ2-1; D gene: TRBD2; V gene: TRBV29-1; clone size: once; CDR3 protein: CSGAPGTSGTPYNEQFF; CDR3 DNA: TGCAGCGGCGCACCGGGGACTAGCGGGACACCCTACAATGAGCAGTTCTTC
J gene: TRBJ2-7; D gene: TRBD1; V gene: TRBV19; clone size: .; CDR3 protein: CASSIGDSEIYEQYF; CDR3 DNA: TGTGCCAGTAGTATAGGGGACAGCGAGATTTACGAGCAGTACTTC
J gene: TRBJ2-2; D gene: .; V gene: TRBV9; clone size: .; CDR3 protein: CASSGNSAGELFF; CDR3 DNA: TGTGCCAGCAGCGGTAACTCGGCCGGGGAGCTGTTTTTT
J gene: TRBJ2-7; D gene: TRBD1; V gene: TRBV11-2; clone size: .; CDR3 protein: CATRRGGATHEQYF; CDR3 DNA: TGTGCCACCCGCAGAGGGGGCGCGACCCACGAGCAGTACTTC
J gene: TRBJ2-7; D gene: TRBD2; V gene: TRBV23-1; clone size: .; CDR3 protein: CASSQPVRGSGREGHEQYF; CDR3 DNA: TGCGCCAGCAGTCAACCCGTCAGGGGATCTGGGCGGGAGGGCCACGAGCAGTACTTC
J gene: TRBJ2-5; D gene: .; V gene: TRBV6-1; clone size: .; CDR3 protein: CASSEQYLPGAAGKETQYF; CDR3 DNA: TGTGCCAGCAGTGAACAGTATCTTCCGGGAGCCGCGGGGAAAGAGACCCAGTACTTC
J gene: TRBJ2-5; D gene: TRBD1; V gene: TRBV6-6; clone size: once; CDR3 protein: CASRPRTGQETQYF; CDR3 DNA: TGTGCCAGCAGACCCCGGACAGGCCAAGAGACCCAGTACTTC
J gene: TRBJ2-5; D gene: TRBD1; V gene: TRBV7-2; clone size: .; CDR3 protein: CASSDSRGSEETQYF; CDR3 DNA: TGTGCCAGCAGCGATTCCAGGGGGTCGGAAGAGACCCAGTACTTC
J gene: TRBJ2-3; D gene: TRBD2; V gene: TRBV7-2; clone size: .; CDR3 protein: CASSSPMGGIADTQYF; CDR3 DNA: TGTGCCAGCAGCTCCCCGATGGGGGGGATCGCAGATACGCAGTATTTT
J gene: TRBJ2-3; D gene: TRBD2; V gene: TRBV5-5; clone size: .; CDR3 protein: CASRERELVPDTQYF; CDR3 DNA: TGTGCCAGCAGGGAGCGGGAGTTGGTCCCGGATACGCAGTATTTT
J gene: TRBJ1-1; D gene: .; V gene: TRBV27; clone size: .; CDR3 protein: CASSWGMNTEAFF; CDR3 DNA: TGTGCCAGCAGTTGGGGCATGAACACTGAAGCTTTCTTT
J gene: TRBJ2-2; D gene: TRBD2; V gene: TRBV11-2; clone size: .; CDR3 protein: CASSFGTSGNTGELFF; CDR3 DNA: TGTGCCAGCAGCTTCGGGACTAGCGGGAATACCGGGGAGCTGTTTTTT
J gene: TRBJ2-1; D gene: .; V gene: TRBV9; clone size: .; CDR3 protein: CASSSPRRSYNEQFF; CDR3 DNA: TGTGCCAGCAGCTCCCCGCGCCGCTCCTACAATGAGCAGTTCTTC
J gene: TRBJ2-2; D gene: .; V gene: TRBV5-5; clone size: .; CDR3 protein: CASSLVRGITGELFF; CDR3 DNA: TGTGCCAGCAGCTTGGTCCGGGGTATCACCGGGGAGCTGTTTTTT
J gene: TRBJ2-7; D gene: .; V gene: TRBV27; clone size: .; CDR3 protein: CASSLRWAYEQYF; CDR3 DNA: TGTGCCAGCAGTTTAAGATGGGCCTACGAGCAGTACTTC
J gene: TRBJ1-5; D gene: .; V gene: TRBV28; clone size: few; CDR3 protein: CASSSLFEGKNSNQPQHF; CDR3 DNA: TGTGCCAGCAGTTCTTTGTTTGAGGGGAAAAATAGCAATCAGCCCCAGCATTTT
J gene: TRBJ2-5; D gene: .; V gene: TRBV5-5; clone size: .; CDR3 protein: CASSLGATYQETQYF; CDR3 DNA: TGTGCCAGCAGCTTAGGAGCCACGTACCAAGAGACCCAGTACTTC
J gene: TRBJ2-1; D gene: .; V gene: TRBV19; clone size: .; CDR3 protein: CASSPDYHPRNEQFF; CDR3 DNA: TGTGCCAGTAGTCCGGACTACCACCCGAGGAATGAGCAGTTCTTC
J gene: TRBJ2-2; D gene: .; V gene: TRBV11-3; clone size: .; CDR3 protein: CASSSSKGGGPGELFF; CDR3 DNA: TGTGCCAGCAGCTCAAGCAAAGGGGGAGGGCCCGGGGAGCTGTTTTTT
J gene: TRBJ2-3; D gene: TRBD2; V gene: TRBV9; clone size: once; CDR3 protein: CASSGGTSWIDTQYF; CDR3 DNA: TGTGCCAGCAGCGGAGGGACTAGCTGGATAGATACGCAGTATTTT
J gene: TRBJ2-7; D gene: .; V gene: TRBV6-5; clone size: .; CDR3 protein: CASSYSSQGQDEQYF; CDR3 DNA: TGTGCCAGCAGTTACTCGAGTCAGGGCCAGGACGAGCAGTACTTC
J gene: TRBJ1-4; D gene: .; V gene: TRBV28; clone size: .; CDR3 protein: CASSRYRATNEKLFF; CDR3 DNA: TGTGCCAGCAGCCGGTACCGTGCAACTAATGAAAAACTGTTTTTT
J gene: TRBJ2-1; D gene: .; V gene: TRBV13; clone size: .; CDR3 protein: CASRPIDYNEQFF; CDR3 DNA: TGTGCCAGCAGGCCCATCGACTACAATGAGCAGTTCTTC
J gene: TRBJ2-1; D gene: .; V gene: TRBV11-2; clone size: .; CDR3 protein: CASSFGPPEQFF; CDR3 DNA: TGTGCCAGCAGCTTCGGGCCTCCTGAGCAGTTCTTC
J gene: TRBJ2-5; D gene: .; V gene: TRBV5-4; clone size: .; CDR3 protein: CASSGDEETQYF; CDR3 DNA: TGTGCCAGCAGCGGGGACGAAGAGACCCAGTACTTC
J gene: TRBJ2-7; D gene: .; V gene: TRBV4-3; clone size: .; CDR3 protein: CASSQLTGRGYEQYF; CDR3 DNA: TGCGCCAGCAGCCAATTAACGGGACGAGGTTACGAGCAGTACTTC
J gene: TRBJ2-1; D gene: .; V gene: TRBV19; clone size: .; CDR3 protein: CASSILLGGGNEQFF; CDR3 DNA: TGTGCCAGTAGTATCTTACTAGGGGGGGGGAATGAGCAGTTCTTC
J gene: TRBJ2-7; D gene: TRBD2; V gene: TRBV5-1; clone size: .; CDR3 protein: CASSFREGLYAEQYF; CDR3 DNA: TGCGCCAGCAGCTTCAGGGAGGGCCTTTACGCCGAGCAGTACTTC
J gene: TRBJ2-7; D gene: .; V gene: TRBV10-1; clone size: .; CDR3 protein: CASSESGSYEQYF; CDR3 DNA: TGCGCCAGCAGTGAGTCTGGCTCCTACGAGCAGTACTTC
J gene: TRBJ2-2; D gene: .; V gene: TRBV29-1; clone size: .; CDR3 protein: CSVEDPRATGELFF; CDR3 DNA: TGCAGCGTTGAAGATCCCAGGGCCACCGGGGAGCTGTTTTTT
J gene: TRBJ2-1; D gene: .; V gene: TRBV27; clone size: .; CDR3 protein: CASSFRLATYNEQFF; CDR3 DNA: TGTGCCAGCAGTTTTCGTCTAGCGACATACAATGAGCAGTTCTTC